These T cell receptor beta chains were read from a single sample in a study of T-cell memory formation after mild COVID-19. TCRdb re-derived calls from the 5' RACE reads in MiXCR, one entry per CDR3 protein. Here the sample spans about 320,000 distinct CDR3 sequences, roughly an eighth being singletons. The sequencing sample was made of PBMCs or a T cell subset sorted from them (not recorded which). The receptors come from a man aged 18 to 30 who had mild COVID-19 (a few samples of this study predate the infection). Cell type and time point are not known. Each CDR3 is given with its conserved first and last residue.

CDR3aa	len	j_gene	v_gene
CASSTDRDRLPDTQYF	16	TRBJ2-3	TRBV11-2
CSARELAGGLPRTDTQYF	18	TRBJ2-3	TRBV20-1
CASGREGASLGGYTF	15	TRBJ1-2	TRBV12-5
CASSESPYSYEQYF	14	TRBJ2-7	TRBV10-1
CATSRGIDSYNEQFF	15	TRBJ2-1	TRBV15
CASRGMQGRNIQYF	14	TRBJ2-4	TRBV7-9
CASRFHGNNSPLHF	14	TRBJ1-6	TRBV27
CATSRGPLGRRVAGGTDTQYF	21	TRBJ2-3	TRBV15
CASSLGGRGQGETQYF	16	TRBJ2-5	TRBV7-2
CASSAPLGRRGYNEQFF	17	TRBJ2-1	TRBV11-2
CASSLVSTDTQYF	13	TRBJ2-3	TRBV14
CASSSTGRGQETQYF	15	TRBJ2-5	TRBV21-1
CAWSGTIYTGELFF	14	TRBJ2-2	TRBV30
CASSLAGVWGETQYF	15	TRBJ2-5	TRBV7-6
CSVRVAHEQYF	11	TRBJ2-7	TRBV29-1
CASSLVRAERQSEAFF	16	TRBJ1-1	TRBV7-9